This TCR beta chain was sequenced in a study of blood T cell repertoires in COVID-19. TCRdb keeps only in-frame clones here, not all; method: immunoSEQ multiplex PCR. The sample contains 120,000 or so clones, about 85% of which appear only once. V shed 5 bases and J 3 bases; nucleotides not matched to a gene: 12. The CDR3 loop spans 17 amino acids. The germline gives CDR1 SGHVS, CDR2 FNYEAQ. Sequenced material: peripheral blood. The rearrangement links TRBV7-6 to TRBJ1-1; 10 bases fit TRBD1. The TCR comes from a woman at least 80 years old with acute or convalescent COVID-19. CDR3 in DNA: TGTGCCAGCAGCCTGCGGGACAGGGGCATGAGTTACACTGAAGCTTTCTTT. Translated, it gives CASSLRDRGMSYTEAFF.